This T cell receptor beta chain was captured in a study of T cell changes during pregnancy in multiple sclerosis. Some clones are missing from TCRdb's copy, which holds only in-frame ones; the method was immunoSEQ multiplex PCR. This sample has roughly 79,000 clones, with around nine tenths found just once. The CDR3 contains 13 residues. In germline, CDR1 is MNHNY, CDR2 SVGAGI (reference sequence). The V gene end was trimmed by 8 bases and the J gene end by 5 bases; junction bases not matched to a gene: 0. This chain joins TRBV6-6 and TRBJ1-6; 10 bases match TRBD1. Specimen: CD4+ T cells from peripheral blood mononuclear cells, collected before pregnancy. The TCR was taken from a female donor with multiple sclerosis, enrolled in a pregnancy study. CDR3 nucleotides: TGTGCCAGCGGGACAGGGGATAATTCACCCCTCCACTTT. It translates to CASGTGDNSPLHF.